This T cell receptor (beta chain) was profiled in a study of blood T cell repertoires in COVID-19. Here immunoSEQ multiplex PCR was the method, and the copy in TCRdb shows in-frame clones only, minus some. The profile shows some 320,000 clones, over 85% of them singletons. After removal of 1 base from V and 6 bases from J, the junction contained 7 bases not matched to a gene. The CDR3 extends over 16 amino acids. The germline V gene has CDR1 MGHRA and CDR2 YSYEKL. The TCR originated in a man aged 60-69 years who had recovered from COVID-19. The chain recombines TRBV4-1 with TRBJ2-3, with 10 bases aligning to TRBD2. The sequencing sample was made of PBMCs or T cells enriched from blood (not recorded which). CDR3 nucleotides: TGCGCCAGCAGCCAAGCCCAAGCGGGAGGGCGGGATACGCAGTATTTT. It yields the protein CASSQAQAGGRDTQYF.